This T cell receptor beta chain originates from a study of OX40 agonist ivuxolimab in advanced cancers. Study summary: With ivuxolimab, an agonistic anti-OX40 (CD134) antibody, patients were treated. Findings of the study overall: Among T cells, CD8+ cells averaged more expanded clones than CD4+ cells. The study observed clonal expansion of CD4+ and CD8+ blood T cells by week 6 at 0.1 to 3.0 mg/kg.

With regard to this clone: What it binds is unknown.

Germline CDR1 is SEHNR and CDR2 is FQNEAQ (reference sequence). The junction had 3 bases not matched to a gene; V was cut back by 1 base and J by 3 bases. The CDR3 totals 14 residues. The table came from immunoSEQ multiplex PCR; TCRdb's copy has only in-frame clones and leaves some out. In the table there are under 80,000 clones, over 75% of which are singletons. The source was CD4+ or CD8+ T cells sorted from blood, collected in a trial of the OX40 agonist ivuxolimab. This TCR derives from an adult with an advanced solid tumor such as melanoma, head and neck, liver or kidney cancer. The chain couples TRBV7-9 to TRBJ2-7; 7 bases are shared with TRBD1. The CDR3 DNA reads TGTGCCAGCAGCTTAGGAGACAGGGACTACGAGCAGTACTTC. This gives the protein CASSLGDRDYEQYF.